The present entry profiles one T cell receptor beta chain with its context. What it binds is not known. The entry originates in a study of post-analysis software for immune sequencing data. Study overall: Included among the disease courses, which were recorded for the cohort, were relapsing-remitting, secondary progressive and progressive-relapsing multiple sclerosis. Study-wide points: Controls had lower frequencies than patients of five or six TRBV segments, which included TRBV5-6, TRBV5-1 and TRBV20-1. There was significantly lower normalized Chao1 diversity in multiple sclerosis patients than in controls. Samples from one preparation batch, clustered by F measure, grouped strongly together.

cDNA libraries for TCR beta contained unique molecular identifiers. Between roughly 1 and 11 million T cells gave rise to about 450,000 cDNA molecules. TCRdb re-called the PCR reads through MiXCR, storing one row per CDR3 protein. The data contain about 540,000 distinct CDR3 sequences, around 34% of them singletons. The germline gives CDR1 ENHRY, CDR2 SYGVKD. Trimming took off 3 bases at V and 4 bases at J, with 12 bases between the two ends. The CDR3 runs 14 residues. The sequencing sample was made of blood. The sequence was obtained from a girl between 2 and 17 years old with multiple sclerosis. The rearrangement links TRBV10-3 to TRBJ1-2, with D possibly TRBD1 on 5 matching bases. The CDR3 reads CAISEPRRVYGYTF. The DNA for the CDR3 is TGTGCCATCAGTGAACCCCGCAGGGTCTATGGCTACACCTTC.